One sample yielded the 13 T cell receptor beta chains listed below, sequenced in a study of human T cells and chemical hapten exposure. Time point here: pre-sensitization, week 0. The treatment denotes: therapeutic diphenylcyclopropenone sensitization with weekly scalp DPC. TCRdb reprocessed the RACE reads with MiXCR, giving one entry per CDR3 protein. The sample includes 350,000 to 400,000 distinct CDR3 sequences, about 5.1% of them seen just once. Specimen: whole blood, collected in connection with sensitization to the hapten diphenylcyclopropenone (DPC). All receptors derive from a woman aged 45-65 years with alopecia areata. Some clones in this sample may be carry-over from other donors' samples.

Turning to this clonotype: A much more abundant neighbour one base away suggests this may be a read error. The J gene is TRBJ1-1, the V gene TRBV6-5; 8 bases fit TRBD1. The CDR3 is made up of 14 amino acids. The germline V gene encodes CDR1 MNHEY and CDR2 SVGAGI. The DNA of the CDR3 is TGTGCCAGCAGGAGGGACAGGCGGGGCACTGAAGCTCTCTTT. Amino acids: CASRRDRRGTEALF.

This sequence joins TRBV7-2 and TRBJ1-5, with no clear D. CDR3 length: 14 amino acids. From germline, CDR1 is SGHTA and CDR2 FQGNSA. Trimming removed 3 bases from V and 7 bases from J, with 13 bases in between. The CDR3 is CASSFRDSRQPQHF. The CDR3 nucleotides read TGTGCCAGCAGCTTCAGAGACTCTAGGCAGCCCCAGCATTTT.

This clonotype was recorded at least ten times. The CDR3 is CASSLEDEKLFF. The DNA of the CDR3 is TGTGCCAGCAGCTTAGAGGATGAAAAACTGTTTTTT. The rearrangement joins TRBV7-9 to TRBJ1-4; D is uncertain. CDR3 length: 12 residues. Germline CDR1 is SEHNR and CDR2 is FQNEAQ (reference sequence). Trimming removed 1 base at V and 6 bases at J, with 3 bases between.

This clonotype was recorded at least ten times. V gene TRBV10-3 combines with J gene TRBJ2-7; 12 positions match TRBD1. Looked up from germline, CDR1 is ENHRY and CDR2 is SYGVKD. The CDR3 is 15 amino acids. Unmatched junction bases numbered 6, after V lost 4 bases and J lost 5 bases. CDR3 sequence: CAISAGQGAKNEQYF. As DNA, the CDR3 is TGTGCCATCAGTGCGGGACAGGGGGCGAAAAACGAGCAGTACTTC.

This clonotype was counted at least ten times. The chain combines TRBV10-3 with TRBJ2-3; 13 nucleotides line up with TRBD2. The CDR3 consists of 16 residues. J lost 3 bases, V lost 5 bases, and 5 bases had no gene match. Germline-derived CDR1 and CDR2 are ENHRY and SYGVKD. Written as DNA, the CDR3 is TGTGCCATCAGTCCGCGGACTAGCGGGAGAACAGATACGCAGTATTTT. Its protein product is CAISPRTSGRTDTQYF.

Ten or more counts support this clonotype. The gene calls are TRBV27 and TRBJ1-3; TRBD1 matches at 8 bases. CDR3 length: 17 amino acids. Germline V CDR1 and CDR2: MNHEY, SMNVEV (reference sequence). J gave up 5 bases and V 5 bases, and 14 bases lay outside the gene matches. Written as DNA, the CDR3 is TGTGCCAGCAGTGAGACAGGGGAACGGTCCGACAGAAACACCATATATTTT. This translates into CASSETGERSDRNTIYF.

The rearrangement joins TRBV7-9 to TRBJ2-3, with no clear D. V lost 4 bases and J 3 bases, leaving 11 bases between the germline ends. Per germline, CDR1 SEHNR and CDR2 FQNEAQ (reference sequence). The CDR3 totals 14 residues. The CDR3 loop reads CASSSPGPTDTQYF. The CDR3, as DNA: TGTGCCAGCAGCTCACCGGGTCCTACAGATACGCAGTATTTT.

This clonotype has just a few counts. The CDR3 coding sequence is TGTGCCAGCAGCCTCCAAACCTACAATGAGCAGTTCTTC. Translation gives CASSLQTYNEQFF. This chain joins TRBV7-7 and TRBJ2-1; D remains unclear. The germline V and J ends were trimmed by 5 bases and 2 bases, with 7 bases remaining between them. CDR1 is SSHAT and CDR2 is FNYEAQ in the germline V gene (reference sequence). The CDR3 length is 13 residues. Looking up the rest from reference TRBV7-7 and TRBJ2-1 gives the full variable domain: GAGVSQSPRYKVTKRGQDVTLRCDPISSHATLYWYQQALGQGPEFLTYFNYEAQPDKSGLPSDRFSAERPEGSISTLTIQRTEQRDSAMYRCASSLQTYNEQFFGPGTRLTVL.

The chain combines TRBV4-1 with TRBJ2-5; D uncertain. Germline CDR1 is MGHRA and CDR2 is YSYEKL. V lost 2 bases to trimming and J lost 5 bases, with 18 bases between them. The CDR3 totals 16 residues. The DNA for the CDR3 is TGCGCCAGCAGCCAATCCCTGGGTAGCCTCCGGGAGACCCAGTACTTC. As protein: CASSQSLGSLRETQYF.

Only one count was recorded for this clonotype. This chain links TRBV6-5 with TRBJ2-1, with TRBD2 identical over 10 bases. Germline V gives CDR1 MNHEY, CDR2 SVGAGI. Trimming took 2 bases from V and 4 from J; bases not matched to a gene: 11. The CDR3 contains 18 residues. CDR3 in DNA: TGTGCCAGCAGTTACGCGAGTTCCGGGACTAGCGTTTACAATGAGCAGTTCTTC. It yields the protein CASSYASSGTSVYNEQFF.

The chain recombines TRBV12-3 or TRBV12-4 with TRBJ1-5; 8 nucleotides align to TRBD1. CDR3 size: 13 residues. Losses at the gene ends were 6 bases for V and 6 bases for J; bases not matched to a gene: 4. The CDR3 protein is CASSRTGIQPQHF. CDR3 nucleotides: TGTGCCAGCAGCCGGACAGGGATTCAGCCCCAGCATTTT.

This chain links TRBV6-2 or TRBV6-3 with TRBJ2-3; TRBD2 matches at 7 bases. Germline V lookup: CDR1 MNHEY, CDR2 SVGEGT. This CDR3 comprises 10 residues. Here the CDR3 DNA reads TGTGCGACTAGCCGGGGAACGCAGTATTTT. It specifies CATSRGTQYF.

A few counts support this clonotype. The chain uses TRBV7-2 and TRBJ2-6; possibly TRBD1 or TRBD2 for D (5 bases each). Germline assignment: CDR1 SGHTA and CDR2 FQGNSA. CDR3 length: 17 amino acids. Trimming removed 5 bases from V and 1 base from J, with 15 bases in between. The CDR3 DNA reads as TGTGCCAGCAGCCCCGGGACCGTTCGGTCTGGGGCCAACGTCCTGACTTTC. Its protein is CASSPGTVRSGANVLTF.